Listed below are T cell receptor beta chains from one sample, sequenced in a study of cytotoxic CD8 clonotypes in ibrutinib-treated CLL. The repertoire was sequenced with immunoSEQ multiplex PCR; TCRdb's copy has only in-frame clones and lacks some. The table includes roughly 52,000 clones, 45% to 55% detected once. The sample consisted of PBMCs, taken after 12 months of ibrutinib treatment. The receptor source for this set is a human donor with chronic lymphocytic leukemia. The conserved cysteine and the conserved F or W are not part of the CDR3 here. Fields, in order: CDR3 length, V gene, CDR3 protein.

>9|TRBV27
ASRQNTEAF
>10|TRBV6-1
ASRQANYGYT
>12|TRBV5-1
ASSSGLEAGELF
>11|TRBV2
ASSAGAGNTIY
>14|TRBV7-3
ASSLGPVQGKDGYT
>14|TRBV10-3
AIRPQGASVADTQY
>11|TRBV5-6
ASSPPGRHGYT
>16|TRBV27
ASSLGQGALSRANVLT
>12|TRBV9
ASSVGFGNSPLH
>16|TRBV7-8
ASSLDWLNRAVRNTIY
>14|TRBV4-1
ASSQDRASGKNIQY
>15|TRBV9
ASSVQPTSGRGGIQY
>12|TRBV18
ASSPQAHNYGYT
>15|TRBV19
ASSPDRASYSNQPQH
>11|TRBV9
ASSAQQGNGYT
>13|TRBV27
ASSLSLGGRYEQY
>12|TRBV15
ATSIQGGRQPQH
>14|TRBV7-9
ASSHSGLADGNEQF
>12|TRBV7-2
ASSLVHVNYGYT